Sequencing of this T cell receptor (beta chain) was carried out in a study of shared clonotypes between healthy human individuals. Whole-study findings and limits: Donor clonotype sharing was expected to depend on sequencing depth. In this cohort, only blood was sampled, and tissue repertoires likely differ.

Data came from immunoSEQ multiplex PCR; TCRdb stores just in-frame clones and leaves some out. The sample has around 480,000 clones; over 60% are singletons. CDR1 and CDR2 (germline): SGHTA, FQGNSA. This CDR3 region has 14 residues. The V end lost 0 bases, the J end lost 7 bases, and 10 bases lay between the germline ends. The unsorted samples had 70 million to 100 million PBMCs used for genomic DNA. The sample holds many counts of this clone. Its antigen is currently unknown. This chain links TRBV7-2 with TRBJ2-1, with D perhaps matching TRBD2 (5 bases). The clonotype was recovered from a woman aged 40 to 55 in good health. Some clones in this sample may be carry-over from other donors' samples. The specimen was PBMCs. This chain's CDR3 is CASSLALTRNEQFF. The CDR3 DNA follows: TGTGCCAGCAGCTTAGCGCTTACTAGGAATGAGCAGTTCTTC. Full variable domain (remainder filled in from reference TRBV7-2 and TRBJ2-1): GAGVSQSPSNKVTEKGKDVELRCDPISGHTALYWYRQSLGQGLEFLIYFQGNSAPDKSGLPSDRFSAERTGGSVSTLTIQRTQQEDSAVYLCASSLALTRNEQFFGPGTRLTVL.